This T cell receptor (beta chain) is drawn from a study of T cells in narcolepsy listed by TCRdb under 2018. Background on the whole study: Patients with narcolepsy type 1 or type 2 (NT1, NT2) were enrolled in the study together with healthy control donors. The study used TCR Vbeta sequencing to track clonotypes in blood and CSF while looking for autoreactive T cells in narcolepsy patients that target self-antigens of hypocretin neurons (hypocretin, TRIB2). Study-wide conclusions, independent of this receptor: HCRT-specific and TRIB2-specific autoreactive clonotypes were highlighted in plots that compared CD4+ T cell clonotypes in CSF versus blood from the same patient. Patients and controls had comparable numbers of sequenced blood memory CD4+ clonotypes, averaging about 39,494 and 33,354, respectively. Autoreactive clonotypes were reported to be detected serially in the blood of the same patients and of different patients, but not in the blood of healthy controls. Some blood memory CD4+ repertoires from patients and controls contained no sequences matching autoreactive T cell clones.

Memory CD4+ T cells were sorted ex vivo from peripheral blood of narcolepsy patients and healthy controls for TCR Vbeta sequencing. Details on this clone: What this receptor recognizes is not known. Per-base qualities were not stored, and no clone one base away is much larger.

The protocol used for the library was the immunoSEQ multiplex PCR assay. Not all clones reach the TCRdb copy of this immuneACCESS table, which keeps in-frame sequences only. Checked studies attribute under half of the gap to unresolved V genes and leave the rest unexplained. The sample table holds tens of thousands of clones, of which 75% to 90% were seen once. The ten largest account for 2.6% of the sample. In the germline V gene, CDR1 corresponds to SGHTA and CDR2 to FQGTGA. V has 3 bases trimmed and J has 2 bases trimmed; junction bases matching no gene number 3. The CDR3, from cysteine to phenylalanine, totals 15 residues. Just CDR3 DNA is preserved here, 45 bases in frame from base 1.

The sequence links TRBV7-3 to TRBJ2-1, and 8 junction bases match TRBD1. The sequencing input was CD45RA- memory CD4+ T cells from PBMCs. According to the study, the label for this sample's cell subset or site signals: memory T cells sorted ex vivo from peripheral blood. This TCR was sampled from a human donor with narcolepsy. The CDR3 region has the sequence CASSFTRGPYNEQFF. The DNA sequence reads TGTGCCAGCAGCTTCACCAGGGGGCCCTACAATGAGCAGTTCTTC.